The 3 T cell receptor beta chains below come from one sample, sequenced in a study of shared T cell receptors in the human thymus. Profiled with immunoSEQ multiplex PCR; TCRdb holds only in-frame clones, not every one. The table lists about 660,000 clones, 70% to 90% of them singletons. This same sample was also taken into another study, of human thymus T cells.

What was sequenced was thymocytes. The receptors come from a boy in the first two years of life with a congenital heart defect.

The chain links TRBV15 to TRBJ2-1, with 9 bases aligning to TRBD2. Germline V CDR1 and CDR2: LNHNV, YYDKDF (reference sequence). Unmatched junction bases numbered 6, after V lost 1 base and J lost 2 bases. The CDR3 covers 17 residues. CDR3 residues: CATSRVAERGAYNEQFF. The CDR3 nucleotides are TGTGCCACCAGCAGAGTTGCAGAGCGGGGGGCCTACAATGAGCAGTTCTTC.

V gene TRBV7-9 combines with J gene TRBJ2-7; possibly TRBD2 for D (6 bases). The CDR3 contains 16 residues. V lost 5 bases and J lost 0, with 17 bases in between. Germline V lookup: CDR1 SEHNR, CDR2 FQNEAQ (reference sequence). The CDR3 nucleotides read TGTGCCAGCAGCCTACCCGGGACTTTGGCCTCCTACGAGCAGTACTTC. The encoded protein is CASSLPGTLASYEQYF.

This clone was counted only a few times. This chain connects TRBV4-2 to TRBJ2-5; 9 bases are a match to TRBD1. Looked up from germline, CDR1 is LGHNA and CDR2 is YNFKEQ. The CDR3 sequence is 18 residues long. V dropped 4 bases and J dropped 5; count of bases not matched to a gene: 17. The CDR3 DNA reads TGTGCCAGCAGCCGAACGGCTGGCGGGGACAGGGAATTTGAGACCCAGTACTTC. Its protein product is CASSRTAGGDREFETQYF.